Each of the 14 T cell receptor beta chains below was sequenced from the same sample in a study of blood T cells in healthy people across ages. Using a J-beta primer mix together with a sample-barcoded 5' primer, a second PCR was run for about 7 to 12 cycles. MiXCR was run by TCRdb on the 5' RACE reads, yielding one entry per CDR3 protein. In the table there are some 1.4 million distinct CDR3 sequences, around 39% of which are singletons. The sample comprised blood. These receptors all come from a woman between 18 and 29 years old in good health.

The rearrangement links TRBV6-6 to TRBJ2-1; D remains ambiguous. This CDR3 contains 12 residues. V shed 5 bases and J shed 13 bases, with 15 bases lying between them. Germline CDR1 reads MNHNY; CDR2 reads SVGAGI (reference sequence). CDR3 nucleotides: TGTGCCAGCAGTAAAGAGGAAGAGACCCAGTTCTTC. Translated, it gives CASSKEEETQFF.

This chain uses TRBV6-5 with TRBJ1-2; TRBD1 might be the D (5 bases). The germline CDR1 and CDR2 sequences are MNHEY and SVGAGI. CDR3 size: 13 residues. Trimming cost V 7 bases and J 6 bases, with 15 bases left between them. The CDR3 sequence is CASIRRGMDGYTF. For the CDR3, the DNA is TGTGCCAGCATCCGACGGGGGATGGATGGCTACACCTTC.

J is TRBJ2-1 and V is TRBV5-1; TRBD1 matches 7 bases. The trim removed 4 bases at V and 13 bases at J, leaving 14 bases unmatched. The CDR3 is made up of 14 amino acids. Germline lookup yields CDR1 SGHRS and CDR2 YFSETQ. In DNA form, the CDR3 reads TGCGCCAGCAGCCAGACAGGGTTCGGTGAGACCCAGTTCTTC. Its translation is CASSQTGFGETQFF. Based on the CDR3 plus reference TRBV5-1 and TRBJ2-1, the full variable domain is KAGVTQTPRYLIKTRGQQVTLSCSPISGHRSVSWYQQTPGQGLQFLFEYFSETQRNKGNFPGRFSGRQFSNSRSEMNVSTLELGDSALYLCASSQTGFGETQFFGPGTRLTVL.

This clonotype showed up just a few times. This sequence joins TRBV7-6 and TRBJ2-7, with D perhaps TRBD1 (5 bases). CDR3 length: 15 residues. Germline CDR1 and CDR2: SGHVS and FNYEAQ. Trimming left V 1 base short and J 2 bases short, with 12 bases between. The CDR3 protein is CASSLEQGRAYEQYF. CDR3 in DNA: TGTGCCAGCAGCTTAGAGCAGGGTAGGGCCTACGAGCAGTACTTC.

Written as DNA, the CDR3 is TGCAGTGCCGTTCTACGACTAGCGGGAGCCCACGAGCAGTACTTC. Translation gives CSAVLRLAGAHEQYF. The J gene is TRBJ2-5, the V gene TRBV20-1, with 12 bases fitting TRBD2. The DNA end favors TRBJ2-7, so the J call may be wrong. Germline CDR1 DFQATT, CDR2 SNEGSKA (reference sequence). CDR3 size: 15 residues.

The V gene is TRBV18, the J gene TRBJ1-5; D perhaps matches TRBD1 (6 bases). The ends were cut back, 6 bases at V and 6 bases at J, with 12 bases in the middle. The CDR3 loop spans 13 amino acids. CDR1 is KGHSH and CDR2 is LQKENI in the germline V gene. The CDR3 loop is CASSPDSIQPQHF. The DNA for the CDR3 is TGTGCCAGCTCTCCGGACAGTATTCAGCCCCAGCATTTT.

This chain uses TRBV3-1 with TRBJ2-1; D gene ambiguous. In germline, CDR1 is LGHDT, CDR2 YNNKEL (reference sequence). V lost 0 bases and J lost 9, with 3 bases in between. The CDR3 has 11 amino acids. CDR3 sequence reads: CASSQEREQFF. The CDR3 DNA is TGTGCCAGCAGCCAAGAGCGTGAGCAGTTCTTC.

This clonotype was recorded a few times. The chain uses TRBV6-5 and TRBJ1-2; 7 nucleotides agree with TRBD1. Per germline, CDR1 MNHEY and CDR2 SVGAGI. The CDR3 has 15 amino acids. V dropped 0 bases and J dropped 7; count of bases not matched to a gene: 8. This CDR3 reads CASSYSGQPTAGYTF. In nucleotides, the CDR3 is TGTGCCAGCAGTTACTCGGGACAGCCTACGGCTGGCTACACCTTC.

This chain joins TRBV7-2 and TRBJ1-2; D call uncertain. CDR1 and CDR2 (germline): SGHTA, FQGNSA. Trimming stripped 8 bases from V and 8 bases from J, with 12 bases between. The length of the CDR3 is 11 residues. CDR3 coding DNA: TGTGCCAGCCCTAGACATCTCGGCTACACCTTC. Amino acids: CASPRHLGYTF.

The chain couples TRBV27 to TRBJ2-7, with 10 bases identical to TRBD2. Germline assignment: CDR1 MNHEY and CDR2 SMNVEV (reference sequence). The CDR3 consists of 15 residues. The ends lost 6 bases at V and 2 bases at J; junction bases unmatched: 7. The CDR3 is CASRQLAGGTYEQYF. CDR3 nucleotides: TGTGCCAGCAGGCAATTAGCGGGGGGAACCTACGAGCAGTACTTC.

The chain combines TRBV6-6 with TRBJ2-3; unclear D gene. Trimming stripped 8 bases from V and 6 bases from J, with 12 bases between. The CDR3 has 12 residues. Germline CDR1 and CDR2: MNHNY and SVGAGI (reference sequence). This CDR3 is CASGPKRDTQYF. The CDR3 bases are TGTGCCAGCGGCCCAAAAAGGGATACGCAGTATTTT.

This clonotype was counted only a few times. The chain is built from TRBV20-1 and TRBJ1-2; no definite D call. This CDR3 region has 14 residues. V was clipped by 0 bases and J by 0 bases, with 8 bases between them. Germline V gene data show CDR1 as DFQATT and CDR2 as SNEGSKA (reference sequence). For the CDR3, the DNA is TGCAGTGCTAGAGACGAGAATACTAACTATGGCTACACCTTC. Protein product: CSARDENTNYGYTF.

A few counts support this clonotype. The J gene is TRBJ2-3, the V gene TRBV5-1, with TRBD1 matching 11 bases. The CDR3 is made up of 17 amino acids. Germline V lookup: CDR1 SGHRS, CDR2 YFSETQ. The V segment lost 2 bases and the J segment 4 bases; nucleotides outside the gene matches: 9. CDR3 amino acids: CASSLARGTGGSDTQYF. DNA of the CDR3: TGCGCCAGCAGCTTAGCTCGCGGGACAGGGGGATCAGATACGCAGTATTTT.

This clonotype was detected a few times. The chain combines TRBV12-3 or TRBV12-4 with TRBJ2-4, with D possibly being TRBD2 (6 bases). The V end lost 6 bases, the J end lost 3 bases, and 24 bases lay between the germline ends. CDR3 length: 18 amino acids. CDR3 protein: CASRPQPSETRCKNIQYF. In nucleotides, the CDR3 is TGTGCCAGCAGACCTCAGCCTAGCGAAACACGGTGCAAAAACATTCAGTACTTC.